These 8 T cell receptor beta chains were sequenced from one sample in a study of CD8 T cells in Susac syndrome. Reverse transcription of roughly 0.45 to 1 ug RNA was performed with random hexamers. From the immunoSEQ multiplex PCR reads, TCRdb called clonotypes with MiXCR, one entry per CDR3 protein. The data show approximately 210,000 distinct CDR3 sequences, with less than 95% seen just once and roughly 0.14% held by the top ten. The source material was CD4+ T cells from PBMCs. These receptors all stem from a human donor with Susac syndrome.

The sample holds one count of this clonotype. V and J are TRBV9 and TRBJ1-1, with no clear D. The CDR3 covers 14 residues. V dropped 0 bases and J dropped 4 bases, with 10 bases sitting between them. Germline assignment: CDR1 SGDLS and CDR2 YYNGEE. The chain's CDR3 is CASSVAALGTEAFF. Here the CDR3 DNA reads TGTGCCAGCAGCGTAGCCGCCCTGGGCACTGAAGCTTTCTTT.

The CDR3 bases are TGCAGTGCCGGACCTCAGGGGGAGGACATTCAGTACTTC. Its translation is CSAGPQGEDIQYF. The V call is TRBV20-1, the J call TRBJ2-4; TRBD1 might be the D (7 bases). The CDR3 has 13 amino acids. Trimming took 6 bases from V and 8 from J, leaving 17 bases between them. Per germline, CDR1 DFQATT and CDR2 SNEGSKA (reference sequence).

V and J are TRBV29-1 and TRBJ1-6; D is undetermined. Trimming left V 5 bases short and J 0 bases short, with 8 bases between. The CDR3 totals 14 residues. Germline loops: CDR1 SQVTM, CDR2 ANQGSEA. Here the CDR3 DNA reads TGCAGCGTTATGGAGGGCTCCTATAATTCACCCCTCCACTTT. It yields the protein CSVMEGSYNSPLHF.

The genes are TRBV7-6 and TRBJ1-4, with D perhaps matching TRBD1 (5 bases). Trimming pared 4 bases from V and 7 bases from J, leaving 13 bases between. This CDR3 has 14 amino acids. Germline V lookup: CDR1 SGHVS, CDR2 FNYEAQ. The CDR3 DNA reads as TGTGCCAGCAGCTCCGAGCGGGGCGTTGAAAAACTGTTTTTT. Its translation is CASSSERGVEKLFF.

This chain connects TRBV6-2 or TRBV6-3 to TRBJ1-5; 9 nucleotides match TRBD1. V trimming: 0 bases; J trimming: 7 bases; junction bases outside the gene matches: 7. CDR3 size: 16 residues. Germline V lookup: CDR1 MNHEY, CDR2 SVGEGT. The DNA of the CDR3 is TGTGCCAGCAGTTACTCAACAGGGGGCAATGGACAGCCCCAGCATTTT. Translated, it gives CASSYSTGGNGQPQHF.

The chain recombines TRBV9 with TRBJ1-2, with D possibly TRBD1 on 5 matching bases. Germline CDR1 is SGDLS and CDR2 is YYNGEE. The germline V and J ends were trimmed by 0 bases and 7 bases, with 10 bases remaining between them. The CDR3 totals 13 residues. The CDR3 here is CASSVDAGGGYTF. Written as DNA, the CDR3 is TGTGCCAGCAGCGTAGACGCCGGGGGTGGCTACACCTTC.

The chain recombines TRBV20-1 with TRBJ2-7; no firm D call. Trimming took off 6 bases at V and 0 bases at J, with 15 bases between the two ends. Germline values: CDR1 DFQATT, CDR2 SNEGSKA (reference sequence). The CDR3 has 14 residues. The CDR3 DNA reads TGCAGTGCCCAGACCCCCGGGTCCTCCTACGAGCAGTACTTC. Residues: CSAQTPGSSYEQYF.

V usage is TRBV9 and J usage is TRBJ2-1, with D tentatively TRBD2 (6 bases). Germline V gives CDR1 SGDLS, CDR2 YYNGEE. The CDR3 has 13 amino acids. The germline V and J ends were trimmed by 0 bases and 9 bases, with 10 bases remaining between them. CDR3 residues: CASSVAKGGEQFF. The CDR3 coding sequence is TGTGCCAGCAGCGTAGCTAAGGGAGGTGAGCAGTTCTTC.